This T cell receptor (beta chain) stems from a study of blood T cell repertoires in COVID-19. Looking at the study overall: Donors in the United States, Italy and Spain gave samples during acute or convalescent COVID-19. T cells, B-cell-depleted T cells, or PBMCs provided the cDNA or gDNA that served as material.

How the authors handled the data: By means of reference gene primer amplification, nucleated cell counts were estimated. The repertoire was sequenced with immunoSEQ multiplex PCR; TCRdb's copy has only in-frame clones and lacks some. For V, J and clone size, that table is used; D and trimming come from the DNA. The sample includes 50,000 to 70,000 clones, roughly 86% of them seen just once. The V and J ends lost 2 bases and 0 bases respectively, with 10 bases between them. The CDR3 length is 16 residues. Looked up from germline, CDR1 is MGHRA and CDR2 is YSYEKL. The rearrangement joins TRBV4-1 to TRBJ1-4; D call uncertain. The receptor was isolated from a man aged 60 to 75 with active or convalescent COVID-19. Sequencing was performed on peripheral blood. The CDR3 region has the DNA TGCGCCAGCAGCCAAACCACTGGTGCAACTAATGAAAAACTGTTTTTT. Its protein product is CASSQTTGATNEKLFF.